These T cell receptor beta chains were read from a single sample in a study of blood T cell repertoires in COVID-19. This table comes from immunoSEQ multiplex PCR, and its TCRdb copy is limited to in-frame clones, with some not included. In the table there are 200,000 to 250,000 clones, 80% to 90% of which are singletons. Sequencing was performed on PBMCs or T cells enriched from blood (not recorded which). The receptors originated from a woman aged 18-35 years in a cohort exposed to, infected with or recovered from COVID-19 (not recorded which). CDR3s leave out the opening cysteine and the closing phenylalanine or tryptophan. D genes are given only for firm matches. The size entry is marked missing in some rows and otherwise reads once, few, many or a size class.

TRBJ2-3 . TRBD1 TRBV28 ASRSGGAVDTQY
TRBJ2-5 . . TRBV5-1 ASSRGGTQQETQY
TRBJ2-3 . TRBD2 TRBV7-9 ASSLGRESDTQY
TRBJ2-1 . TRBD2 TRBV15 ATRTGLAGGDEQF
TRBJ1-1 . . TRBV3-1/TRBV3-2 ASTTAGSNTEAF
TRBJ2-1 . TRBD2 TRBV6-5 ASLLAGAYNEQF
TRBJ1-6 . . TRBV9 ASSVIAGNSPLH
TRBJ2-7 . . TRBV18 ASSPPLAGANREQY
TRBJ2-3 once . TRBV18 ASSPPSSASDTQY
TRBJ1-1 . . TRBV11-2 ASSVGLSWGEVTEAF
TRBJ1-4 once . TRBV5-6 ASSPGGRLRKLF
TRBJ1-5 . . TRBV19 ASTLAGVINQPQH
TRBJ1-1 . . TRBV6-5 ASSYSAAGSEAF
TRBJ2-2 . . TRBV7-3 ASSLTRTGELF